This T cell receptor (beta chain) was sequenced in a study of lymphopenia after photon versus proton radiotherapy. Study-wide findings and caveats: Authors raise, but do not show, better survival with proton therapy. After the lymphocyte nadir, photon-treated repertoires showed oligoclonal expansion, especially of CD8+ Temra cells. A bigger post-nadir fall in TCR diversity correlated inversely with survival time in deceased patients. Relative stability marked proton patients; photon patients lost diversity and naive cells.

The CDR3 totals 15 residues. Germline V gene sequence: CDR1 LNHDA, CDR2 SQIVND (reference sequence). V lost 3 bases to trimming and J lost 0 bases, with 10 bases between them. About this clone: What it recognizes is unknown.

Sequenced by immunoSEQ multiplex PCR; TCRdb stores in-frame clones only, minus some. The sample lists more than 20,000 clones; 75% to 90% were seen once. The sequences come from peripheral blood, collected from a patient treated with photon-based radiotherapy. This TCR was recovered from a man aged 25 to 40 with gastric cancer. The V call is TRBV19, the J call TRBJ2-3; no clear D gene. Here the CDR3 DNA reads TGTGCCAGTAGTATGATTACCTCTAGCACAGATACGCAGTATTTT. Translating gives CASSMITSSTDTQYF.